The 28 T cell receptor beta chains presented below share a single source sample, sequenced in a study of blood T cell repertoires in COVID-19. Using immunoSEQ multiplex PCR, the repertoire was profiled, and TCRdb retains in-frame clones only, with some absent. The sample includes roughly 250,000 clones, approximately 78% of them seen just once. The sequenced sample consisted of peripheral blood. These receptors all stem from a woman aged 55-69 years with active or convalescent COVID-19.

This clone was counted a single time. The genes are TRBV7-8 and TRBJ1-6; D possibly corresponds to TRBD1 (6 bases). Germline CDR1 is SGHVS and CDR2 is FQNEAQ. The length of the CDR3 is 17 residues. V was trimmed by 4 bases and J by 0 bases, leaving 13 bases between them. DNA of the CDR3: TGTGCCAGCAGCTCGCGACAGGCGAACTCCTATAATTCACCCCTCCACTTT. Its protein is CASSSRQANSYNSPLHF. Using reference TRBV7-8 and TRBJ1-6 for the parts outside the CDR3, the full variable domain is GAGVSQSPRYKVAKRGQDVALRCDPISGHVSLFWYQQALGQGPEFLTYFQNEAQLDKSGLPSDRFFAERPEGSVSTLKIQRTQQEDSAVYLCASSSRQANSYNSPLHFGNGTRLTVT.

This clone was detected once. This rearrangement joins TRBV6-6 to TRBJ2-4, with no clear D. The length of the CDR3 is 11 residues. The V and J ends lost 2 bases and 8 bases respectively, with 4 bases between them. The germline gives CDR1 MNHNY, CDR2 SVGAGI (reference sequence). The CDR3 DNA sequence: TGTGCCAGCAGTTACGGAGACATTCAGTACTTC. It specifies CASSYGDIQYF.

This chain joins TRBV4-3 and TRBJ1-4, with 9 bases aligning to TRBD1. V lost 3 bases to trimming and J lost 6 bases; unmatched junction nucleotides: 8. Germline-derived CDR1 and CDR2 are LGHNA and YSLEER. This CDR3 spans 16 amino acids. CDR3 DNA: TGCGCCAGCAGCCATGCTCGAGGGACAGGGCATGAAAAACTGTTTTTT. Translation gives CASSHARGTGHEKLFF.

This rearrangement joins TRBV5-5 to TRBJ2-7; 12 bases agree with TRBD2. With 4 bases clipped from V and 0 bases from J, the junction kept 14 bases outside the gene matches. There are 19 residues in the CDR3. Germline CDR1 is SGHKS and CDR2 is YYEKEE (reference sequence). The CDR3, as DNA: TGTGCCAGCAGCCGGACCGGGACTAGCGGGCCTCATAGCTCCTACGAGCAGTACTTC. It translates to CASSRTGTSGPHSSYEQYF.

This clone is a singleton in its sample. This rearrangement joins TRBV2 to TRBJ1-1, with D hard to call. Germline CDR1 is SNHLY and CDR2 is FYNNEI. The V end lost 3 bases, the J end lost 4 bases, and 12 bases lay between the germline ends. The CDR3 has 14 amino acids. The CDR3 region is CASSERPLSTEAFF. The CDR3 nucleotides read TGTGCCAGCAGTGAGCGTCCCTTAAGCACTGAAGCTTTCTTT.

The V call is TRBV14, the J call TRBJ1-1; possible D gene TRBD1, 6 bases. Germline V CDR1 and CDR2: SGHDN, FVKESK. V was trimmed by 0 bases and J by 14 bases, leaving 16 bases between them. The CDR3 runs 13 residues. The CDR3 sequence is CASSQERMGTTFF. CDR3 sequence (DNA): TGTGCCAGCAGCCAAGAAAGGATGGGGACAACGTTCTTT.

The chain combines TRBV6-1 with TRBJ2-3; TRBD2 aligns across 11 bases. The J segment lost 2 bases and the V segment lost 4 bases, leaving 5 bases of the junction unmatched. The CDR3 is 16 residues long. CDR1 MNHNS and CDR2 SASEGT come from the germline V gene. The CDR3: CASSVLAGVTTDTQYF. The CDR3 coding sequence is TGTGCCAGCAGTGTACTAGCGGGGGTGACCACAGATACGCAGTATTTT.

The chain is built from TRBV20-1 and TRBJ1-2; no reliable D call. CDR1 DFQATT and CDR2 SNEGSKA come from the germline V gene (reference sequence). V lost 5 bases, J lost 1 base, and 11 bases lay in between. This CDR3 is 13 amino acids long. The CDR3 nucleotides are TGCAGTGCTGGTGGGCCGATTAACTATGGCTACACCTTC. Residues: CSAGGPINYGYTF.

The chain employs TRBV2 and TRBJ2-1, with 7 bases fitting TRBD1. This CDR3 is built from 15 residues. Germline CDR1 SNHLY, CDR2 FYNNEI. The ends lost 2 bases at V and 5 bases at J; junction bases unmatched: 6. Here the CDR3 reads CASSEWDSRDNEQFF. CDR3 DNA sequence: TGTGCCAGCAGTGAATGGGACAGTAGAGACAATGAGCAGTTCTTC.

This chain links TRBV5-5 with TRBJ2-7; TRBD2 might be the D (7 bases). Looked up from germline, CDR1 is SGHKS and CDR2 is YYEKEE (reference sequence). Trimming shortened V by 4 bases and J by 3 bases, and 11 bases separated the two germline ends. The CDR3 runs to 13 residues. CDR3 DNA: TGTGCCAGCAGCCCGAGGGGGGGCTACGAGCAGTACTTC. This translates into CASSPRGGYEQYF.

The chain combines TRBV5-5 with TRBJ2-7; the match to TRBD2 covers 7 bases. Per the germline V gene, CDR1 is SGHKS and CDR2 is YYEKEE (reference sequence). This CDR3 has 16 amino acids. Trimming at V came to 0 bases and at J to 2 bases, leaving 8 bases not matched to a gene. The CDR3 bases are TGTGCCAGCAGCTTGGCCCCTGGCGGGGGAACCTACGAGCAGTACTTC. This gives the protein CASSLAPGGGTYEQYF.

The genes are TRBV7-8 and TRBJ2-7; D call uncertain. V lost 1 base, J lost 10 bases, and 14 bases lay in between. Germline assignment: CDR1 SGHVS and CDR2 FQNEAQ. This CDR3 has 13 residues. The CDR3 loop reads CASSLVTYSGQYF. As DNA, the CDR3 is TGTGCCAGCAGCTTAGTGACATACAGTGGACAGTACTTC.

The chain is built from TRBV5-1 and TRBJ1-1; D perhaps matches TRBD1 (6 bases). Germline values: CDR1 SGHRS, CDR2 YFSETQ. The CDR3 totals 14 residues. V gave up 3 bases and J gave up 5 bases, with 14 bases separating them. CDR3 coding DNA: TGCGCCAGCAGCTCGATGCGCAGGGGAACTGAAGCTTTCTTT. This encodes CASSSMRRGTEAFF.

This chain links TRBV19 with TRBJ2-2, with 10 nucleotides matching TRBD2. CDR1 is LNHDA, CDR2 SQIVND, per germline (reference sequence). The CDR3 runs to 15 residues. V lost 7 bases and J lost 5; bases outside the gene matches: 7. The DNA of the CDR3 is TGTGCCAGTATAGAACGGACTAGCGGTACCGGGGAGCTGTTTTTT. Translated, it gives CASIERTSGTGELFF. The full variable domain, its missing parts supplied by reference TRBV19 and TRBJ2-2, is DGGITQSPKYLFRKEGQNVTLSCEQNLNHDAMYWYRQDPGQGLRLIYYSQIVNDFQKGDIAEGYSVSREKKESFPLTVTSAQKNPTAFYLCASIERTSGTGELFFGEGSRLTVL.

A single count supports this clone. V usage is TRBV15 and J usage is TRBJ1-5; D remains unclear. Deletions cut 2 bases from V and 0 bases from J, with 8 bases between. This CDR3 region has 15 residues. Germline values: CDR1 LNHNV, CDR2 YYDKDF (reference sequence). CDR3 sequence reads: CATSRQALSNQPQHF. The CDR3 DNA is TGTGCCACCAGCAGACAGGCCCTTAGCAATCAGCCCCAGCATTTT.

This clone appeared once. This chain joins TRBV2 and TRBJ2-2; 13 bases are a match to TRBD2. CDR1 and CDR2 (germline): SNHLY, FYNNEI. CDR3 length: 17 amino acids. J lost 4 bases, V lost 5 bases, and 7 bases had no gene match. CDR3 DNA: TGTGCCAGCAGTTCCGGACTAGCGGGGGCCCGCACCGGGGAGCTGTTTTTT. The encoded protein is CASSSGLAGARTGELFF.

The chain recombines TRBV28 with TRBJ2-7, with 14 bases matching TRBD2. V lost 3 bases to trimming and J lost 6 bases; unmatched junction nucleotides: 7. The CDR3 runs to 16 residues. Per germline, CDR1 MDHEN and CDR2 SYDVKM. CDR3 loop: CASSLTSGGAVGEQYF. CDR3 nucleotides: TGTGCCAGCAGTTTGACTAGCGGGGGGGCCGTGGGCGAGCAGTACTTC.

This clone turned up a few times. The chain is built from TRBV6-5 and TRBJ2-7, with 14 bases identical to TRBD2. Germline CDR1 reads MNHEY; CDR2 reads SVGAGI. Losses at the gene ends were 5 bases for V and 3 bases for J; bases not matched to a gene: 3. The CDR3 consists of 15 residues. CDR3 residues: CASSPGLAGGYEQYF. The CDR3 coding sequence is TGTGCCAGCAGTCCCGGACTAGCGGGGGGCTACGAGCAGTACTTC.

The chain joins TRBV6-2 or TRBV6-3 to TRBJ1-5; 9 bases line up with TRBD1. The CDR3 is 16 residues long. Germline V gives CDR1 MNHEY, CDR2 SVGEGT. Germline trimming cut 2 bases from V and 1 base from J; bases unmatched to any gene: 3. The CDR3 here is CASSYGTGWSNQPQHF. The CDR3 nucleotides read TGTGCCAGCAGTTACGGGACAGGGTGGAGCAATCAGCCCCAGCATTTT.

The J gene is TRBJ1-1, the V gene TRBV2; 11 nucleotides line up with TRBD1. The CDR3 has 17 amino acids. V shed 8 bases and J 3 bases; nucleotides not matched to a gene: 14. Germline assignment: CDR1 SNHLY and CDR2 FYNNEI. The CDR3 DNA sequence: TGTGCCAGCTTTGTGGACAGGGGGCGGGGTGTTCACACTGAAGCTTTCTTT. Amino acid sequence: CASFVDRGRGVHTEAFF. The full variable domain, rest sourced from reference TRBV2 and TRBJ1-1, is EPEVTQTPSHQVTQMGQEVILRCVPISNHLYFYWYRQILGQKVEFLVSFYNNEISEKSEIFDDQFSVERPDGSNFTLKIRSTKLEDSAMYFCASFVDRGRGVHTEAFFGQGTRLTVV.

Only one count was recorded for this clone. V gene TRBV9 combines with J gene TRBJ2-1, with TRBD2 matching 8 bases. The V segment lost 4 bases and the J segment 4 bases; nucleotides outside the gene matches: 7. The CDR3 spans 15 residues. The germline V gene has CDR1 SGDLS and CDR2 YYNGEE. The CDR3 coding sequence is TGTGCCAGCAGCCAAAGCGGGGGTCGTTACAATGAGCAGTTCTTC. Translating gives CASSQSGGRYNEQFF.

The chain combines TRBV30 with TRBJ2-1; D is unclear. V lost 2 bases and J lost 8, with 7 bases in between. The CDR3 runs to 11 residues. CDR1 and CDR2 from the germline V gene are GTSNPN and SVGIG (reference sequence). This CDR3 reads CAWSRVDEQFF. CDR3 coding DNA: TGTGCCTGGAGTCGGGTGGATGAGCAGTTCTTC. The full variable domain, in which reference TRBV30 and TRBJ2-1 provide the parts outside the CDR3, is SQTIHQWPATLVQPVGSPLSLECTVEGTSNPNLYWYRQAAGRGLQLLFYSVGIGQISSEVPQNLSASRPQDRQFILSSKKLLLSDSGFYLCAWSRVDEQFFGPGTRLTVL.

V usage is TRBV5-4 and J usage is TRBJ1-4; 9 nucleotides align to TRBD1. The CDR3 extends over 15 amino acids. Germline values: CDR1 SGHNT, CDR2 YYREEE (reference sequence). V was clipped by 4 bases and J by 8 bases; unmatched bases: 9. The CDR3 nucleotides read TGTGCCAGCAGCGCGGCCGGGACAGGGAGGGAAAAACTGTTTTTT. Protein: CASSAAGTGREKLFF.

The chain couples TRBV5-1 to TRBJ2-7; 9 bases fit TRBD1. The J segment lost 5 bases and the V segment lost 0 bases, leaving 3 bases of the junction unmatched. The CDR3 is 14 amino acids. Germline V gives CDR1 SGHRS, CDR2 YFSETQ. Written as DNA, the CDR3 is TGCGCCAGCAGCTTGGCGGGACAGGGAAACGAGCAGTACTTC. This gives the protein CASSLAGQGNEQYF. Drawing the rest from reference TRBV5-1 and TRBJ2-7, the complete variable domain is KAGVTQTPRYLIKTRGQQVTLSCSPISGHRSVSWYQQTPGQGLQFLFEYFSETQRNKGNFPGRFSGRQFSNSRSEMNVSTLELGDSALYLCASSLAGQGNEQYFGPGTRLTVT.

The gene calls are TRBV6-1 and TRBJ1-1; weak D call: TRBD1 (6 bases). Deletions cut 4 bases from V and 0 bases from J, with 15 bases between. The length of the CDR3 is 16 residues. CDR1 is MNHNS and CDR2 is SASEGT in the germline V gene. The CDR3 is CASSVSGARVNTEAFF. CDR3 DNA: TGTGCCAGCAGTGTATCAGGGGCAAGGGTGAACACTGAAGCTTTCTTT.

The chain recombines TRBV4-1 with TRBJ2-6, with a possible D match to TRBD2 (7 bases). The V and J ends lost 0 bases and 4 bases respectively, with 16 bases between them. Germline CDR1 MGHRA, CDR2 YSYEKL. The CDR3 has 18 amino acids. Here the CDR3 reads CASSQDWPGGRGANVLTF. In nucleotides, the CDR3 is TGCGCCAGCAGCCAAGATTGGCCCGGGGGGCGCGGGGCCAACGTCCTGACTTTC.

The chain carries TRBV7-9 and TRBJ1-2; maybe TRBD1 (5 bases). V lost 3 bases and J 2 bases, leaving 7 bases between the germline ends. Germline CDR1 reads SEHNR; CDR2 reads FQNEAQ (reference sequence). This CDR3 is built from 13 residues. The CDR3 DNA reads as TGTGCCAGCAGCTTCAAGGGGAACTATGGCTACACCTTC. Translating it yields CASSFKGNYGYTF.

J is TRBJ2-2 and V is TRBV12-3 or TRBV12-4; D gene uncertain. This CDR3 has 12 amino acids. V was trimmed by 7 bases and J by 6 bases, leaving 9 bases between them. CDR3 DNA sequence: TGTGCCAGCACCCTCGTTCCCGGGGAGCTGTTTTTT. This codes for CASTLVPGELFF.